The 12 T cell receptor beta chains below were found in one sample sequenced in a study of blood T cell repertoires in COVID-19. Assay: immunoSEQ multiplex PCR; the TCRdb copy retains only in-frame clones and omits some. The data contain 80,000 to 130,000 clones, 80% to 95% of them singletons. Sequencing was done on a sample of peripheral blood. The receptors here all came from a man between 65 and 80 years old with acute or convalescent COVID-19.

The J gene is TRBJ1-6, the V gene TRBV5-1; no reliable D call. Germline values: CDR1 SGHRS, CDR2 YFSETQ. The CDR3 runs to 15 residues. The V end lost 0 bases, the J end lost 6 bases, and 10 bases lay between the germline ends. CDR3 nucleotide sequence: TGCGCCAGCAGCTTGGAAGCAGGCCCTAATTCACCCCTCCACTTT. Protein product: CASSLEAGPNSPLHF.

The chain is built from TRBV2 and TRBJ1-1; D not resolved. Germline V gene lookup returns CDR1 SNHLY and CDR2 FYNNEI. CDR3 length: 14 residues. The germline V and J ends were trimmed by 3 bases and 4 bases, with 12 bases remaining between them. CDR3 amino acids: CASSDVAGSTEAFF. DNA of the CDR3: TGTGCCAGCAGTGACGTGGCAGGATCCACTGAAGCTTTCTTT.

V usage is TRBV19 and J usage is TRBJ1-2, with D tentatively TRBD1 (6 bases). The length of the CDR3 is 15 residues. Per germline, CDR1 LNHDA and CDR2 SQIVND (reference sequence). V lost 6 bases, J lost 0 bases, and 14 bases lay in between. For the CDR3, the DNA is TGTGCCAGTAGCGGAGACAGGCTAGCTAACTATGGCTACACCTTC. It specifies CASSGDRLANYGYTF.

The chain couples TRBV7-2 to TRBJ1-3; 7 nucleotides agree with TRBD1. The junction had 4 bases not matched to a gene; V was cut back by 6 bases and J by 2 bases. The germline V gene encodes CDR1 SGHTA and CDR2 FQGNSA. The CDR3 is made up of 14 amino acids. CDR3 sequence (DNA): TGTGCCAGCAGACTGACAGGGACTGGAAACACCATATATTTT. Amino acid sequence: CASRLTGTGNTIYF.

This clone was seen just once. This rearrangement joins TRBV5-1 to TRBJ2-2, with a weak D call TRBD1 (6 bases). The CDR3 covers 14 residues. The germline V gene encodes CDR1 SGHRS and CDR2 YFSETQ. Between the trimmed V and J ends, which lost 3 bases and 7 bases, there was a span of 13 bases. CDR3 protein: CASSSQGYGGELFF. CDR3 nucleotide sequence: TGCGCCAGCAGCTCACAGGGTTATGGCGGGGAGCTGTTTTTT.

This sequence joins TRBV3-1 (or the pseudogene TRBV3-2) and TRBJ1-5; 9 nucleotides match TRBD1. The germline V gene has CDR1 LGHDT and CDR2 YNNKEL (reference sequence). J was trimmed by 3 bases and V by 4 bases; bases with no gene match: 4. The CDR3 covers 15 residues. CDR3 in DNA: TGTGCCAGCAGCCCCGGGACAGGGAACAATCAGCCCCAGCATTTT. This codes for CASSPGTGNNQPQHF.

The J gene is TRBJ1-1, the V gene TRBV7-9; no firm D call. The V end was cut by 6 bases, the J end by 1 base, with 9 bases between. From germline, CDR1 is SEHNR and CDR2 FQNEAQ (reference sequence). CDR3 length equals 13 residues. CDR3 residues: CASSSRRNTEAFF. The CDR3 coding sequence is TGTGCCAGCAGTTCTAGACGGAACACTGAAGCTTTCTTT. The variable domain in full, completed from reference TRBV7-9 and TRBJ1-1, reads DTGVSQNPRHKITKRGQNVTFRCDPISEHNRLYWYRQTLGQGPEFLTYFQNEAQLEKSRLLSDRFSAERPKGSFSTLEIQRTEQGDSAMYLCASSSRRNTEAFFGQGTRLTVV.

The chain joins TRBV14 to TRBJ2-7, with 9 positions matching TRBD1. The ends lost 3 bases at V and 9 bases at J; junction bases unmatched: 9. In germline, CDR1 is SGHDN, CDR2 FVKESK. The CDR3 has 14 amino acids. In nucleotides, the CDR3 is TGTGCCAGCAGCCAGGGACAGGGAGTAGCTGTGCAGTACTTC. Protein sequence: CASSQGQGVAVQYF.

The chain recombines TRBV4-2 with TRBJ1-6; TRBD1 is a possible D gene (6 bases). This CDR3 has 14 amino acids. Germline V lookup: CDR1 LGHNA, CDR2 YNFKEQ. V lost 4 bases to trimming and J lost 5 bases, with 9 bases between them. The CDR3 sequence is CASSPWTDNSPLHF. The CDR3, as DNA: TGTGCCAGCAGCCCCTGGACAGATAATTCACCCCTCCACTTT.

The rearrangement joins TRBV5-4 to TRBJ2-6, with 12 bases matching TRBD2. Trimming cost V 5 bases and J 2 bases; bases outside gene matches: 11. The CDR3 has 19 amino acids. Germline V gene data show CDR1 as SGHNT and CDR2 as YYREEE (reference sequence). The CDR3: CASRSPLAGGPAGANVLTF. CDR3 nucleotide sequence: TGTGCCAGCAGGTCCCCCCTAGCGGGAGGGCCAGCTGGGGCCAACGTCCTGACTTTC.

CDR3 protein: CASSFRQGAQGYTF. The DNA for the CDR3 is TGTGCCAGCAGTTTCCGACAGGGGGCGCAAGGCTACACCTTC. The chain carries TRBV28 and TRBJ1-2, with 10 bases aligning to TRBD1. V lost 3 bases, J lost 8 bases, and 6 bases stayed unmatched. The CDR3 has 14 residues. CDR1 MDHEN and CDR2 SYDVKM come from the germline V gene.

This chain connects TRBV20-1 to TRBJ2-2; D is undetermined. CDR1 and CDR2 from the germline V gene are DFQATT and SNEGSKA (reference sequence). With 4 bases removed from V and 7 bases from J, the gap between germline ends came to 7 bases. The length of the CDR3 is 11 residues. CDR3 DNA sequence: TGCAGTGCTAAAAGTAGCGGGGAGCTGTTTTTT. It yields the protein CSAKSSGELFF.